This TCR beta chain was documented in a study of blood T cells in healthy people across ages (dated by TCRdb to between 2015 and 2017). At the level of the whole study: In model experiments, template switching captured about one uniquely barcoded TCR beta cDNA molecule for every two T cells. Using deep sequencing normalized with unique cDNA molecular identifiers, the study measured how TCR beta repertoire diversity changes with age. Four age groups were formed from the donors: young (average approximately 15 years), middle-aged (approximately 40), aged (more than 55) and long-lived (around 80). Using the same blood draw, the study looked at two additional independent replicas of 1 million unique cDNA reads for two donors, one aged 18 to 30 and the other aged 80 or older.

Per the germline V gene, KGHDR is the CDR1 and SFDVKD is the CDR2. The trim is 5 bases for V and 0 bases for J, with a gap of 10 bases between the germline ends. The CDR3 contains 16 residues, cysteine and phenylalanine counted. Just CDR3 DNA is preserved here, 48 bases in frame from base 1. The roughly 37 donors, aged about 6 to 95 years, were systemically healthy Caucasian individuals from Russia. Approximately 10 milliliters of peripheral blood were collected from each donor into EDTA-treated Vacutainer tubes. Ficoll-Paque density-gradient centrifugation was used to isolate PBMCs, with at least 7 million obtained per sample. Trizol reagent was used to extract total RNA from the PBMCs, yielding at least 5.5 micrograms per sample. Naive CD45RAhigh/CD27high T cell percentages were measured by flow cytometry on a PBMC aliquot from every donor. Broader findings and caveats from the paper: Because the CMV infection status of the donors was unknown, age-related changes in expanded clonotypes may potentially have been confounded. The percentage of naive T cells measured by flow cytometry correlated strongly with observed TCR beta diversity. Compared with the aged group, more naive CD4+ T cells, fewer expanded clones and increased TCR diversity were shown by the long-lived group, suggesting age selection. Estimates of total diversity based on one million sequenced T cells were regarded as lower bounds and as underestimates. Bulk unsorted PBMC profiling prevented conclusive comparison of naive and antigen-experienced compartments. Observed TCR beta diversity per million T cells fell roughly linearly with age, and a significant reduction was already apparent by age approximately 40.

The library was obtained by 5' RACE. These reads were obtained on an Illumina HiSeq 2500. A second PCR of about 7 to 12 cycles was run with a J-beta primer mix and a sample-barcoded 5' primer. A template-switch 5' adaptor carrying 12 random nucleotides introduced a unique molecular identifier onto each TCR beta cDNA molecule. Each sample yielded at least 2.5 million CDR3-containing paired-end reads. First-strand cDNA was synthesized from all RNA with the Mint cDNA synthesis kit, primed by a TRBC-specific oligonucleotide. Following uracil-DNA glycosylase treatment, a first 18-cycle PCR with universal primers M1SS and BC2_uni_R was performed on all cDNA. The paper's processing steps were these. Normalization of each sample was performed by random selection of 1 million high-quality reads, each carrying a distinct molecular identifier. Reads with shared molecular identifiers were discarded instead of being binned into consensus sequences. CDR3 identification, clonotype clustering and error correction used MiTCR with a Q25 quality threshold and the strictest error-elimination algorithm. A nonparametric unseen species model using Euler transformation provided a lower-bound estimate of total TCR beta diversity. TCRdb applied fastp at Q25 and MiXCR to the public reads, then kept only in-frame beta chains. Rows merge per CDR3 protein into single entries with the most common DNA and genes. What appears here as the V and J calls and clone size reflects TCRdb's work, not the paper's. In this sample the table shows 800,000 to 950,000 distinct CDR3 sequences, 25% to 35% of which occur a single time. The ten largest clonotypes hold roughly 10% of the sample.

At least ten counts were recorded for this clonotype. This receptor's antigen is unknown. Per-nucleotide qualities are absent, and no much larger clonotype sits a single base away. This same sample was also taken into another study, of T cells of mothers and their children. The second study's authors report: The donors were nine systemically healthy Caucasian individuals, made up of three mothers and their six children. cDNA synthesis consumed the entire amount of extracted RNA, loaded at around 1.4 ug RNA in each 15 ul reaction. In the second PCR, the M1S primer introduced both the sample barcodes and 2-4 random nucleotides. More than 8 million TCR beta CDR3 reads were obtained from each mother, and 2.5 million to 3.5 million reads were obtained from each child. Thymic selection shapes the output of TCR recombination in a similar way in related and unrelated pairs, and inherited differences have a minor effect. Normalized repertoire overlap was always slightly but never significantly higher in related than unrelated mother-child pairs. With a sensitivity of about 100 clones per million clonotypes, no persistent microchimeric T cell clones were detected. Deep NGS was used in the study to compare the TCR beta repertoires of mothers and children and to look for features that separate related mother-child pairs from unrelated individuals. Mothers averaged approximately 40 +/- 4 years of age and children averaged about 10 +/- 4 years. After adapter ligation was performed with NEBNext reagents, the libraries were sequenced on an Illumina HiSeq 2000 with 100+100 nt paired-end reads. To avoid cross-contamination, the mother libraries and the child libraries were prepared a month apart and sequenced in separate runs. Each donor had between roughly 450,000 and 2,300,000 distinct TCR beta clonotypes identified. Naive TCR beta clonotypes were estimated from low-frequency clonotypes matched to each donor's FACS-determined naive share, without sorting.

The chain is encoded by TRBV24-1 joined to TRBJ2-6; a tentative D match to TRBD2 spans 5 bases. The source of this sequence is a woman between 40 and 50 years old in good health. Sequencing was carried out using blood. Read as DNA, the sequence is TGTGCCACCAGTGGGGAGTACAGCTCTGGGGCCAACGTCCTGACTTTC. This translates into CATSGEYSSGANVLTF.